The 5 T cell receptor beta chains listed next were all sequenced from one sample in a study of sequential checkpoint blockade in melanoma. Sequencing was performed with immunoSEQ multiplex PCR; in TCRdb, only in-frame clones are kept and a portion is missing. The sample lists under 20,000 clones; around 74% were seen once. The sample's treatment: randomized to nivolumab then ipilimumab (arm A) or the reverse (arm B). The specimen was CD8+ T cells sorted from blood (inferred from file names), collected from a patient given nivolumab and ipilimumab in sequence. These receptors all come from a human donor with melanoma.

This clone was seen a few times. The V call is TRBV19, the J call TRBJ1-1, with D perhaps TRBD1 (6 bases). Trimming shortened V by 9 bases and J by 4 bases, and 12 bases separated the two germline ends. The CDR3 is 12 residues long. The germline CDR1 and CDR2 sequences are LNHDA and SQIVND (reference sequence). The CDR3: CASLRGSTEAFF. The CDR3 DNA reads TGTGCCAGCCTCAGGGGAAGCACTGAAGCTTTCTTT.

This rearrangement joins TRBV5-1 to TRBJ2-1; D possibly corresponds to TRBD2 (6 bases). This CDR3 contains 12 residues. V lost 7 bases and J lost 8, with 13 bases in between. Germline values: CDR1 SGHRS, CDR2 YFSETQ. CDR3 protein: CASFSTGDEQFF. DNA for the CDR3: TGCGCCAGCTTCTCCACGGGGGATGAGCAGTTCTTC.

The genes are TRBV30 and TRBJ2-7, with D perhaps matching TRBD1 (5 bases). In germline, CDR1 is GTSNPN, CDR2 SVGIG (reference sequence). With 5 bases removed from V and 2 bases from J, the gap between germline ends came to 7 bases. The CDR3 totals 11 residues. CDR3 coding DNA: TGTGCCTGGGACAGCCCCTACGAGCAGTACTTC. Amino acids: CAWDSPYEQYF.

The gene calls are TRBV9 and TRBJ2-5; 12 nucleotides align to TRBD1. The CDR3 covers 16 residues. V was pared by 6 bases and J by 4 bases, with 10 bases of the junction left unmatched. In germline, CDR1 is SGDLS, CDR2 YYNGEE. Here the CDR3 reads CASTLGQGASGETQYF. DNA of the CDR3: TGTGCCAGCACGTTGGGACAGGGGGCTTCTGGAGAGACCCAGTACTTC.

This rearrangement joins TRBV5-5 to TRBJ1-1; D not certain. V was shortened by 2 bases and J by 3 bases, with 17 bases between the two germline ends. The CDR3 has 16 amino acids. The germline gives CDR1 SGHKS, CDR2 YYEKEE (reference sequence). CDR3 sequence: CASSLGSFLGDTEAFF. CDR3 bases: TGTGCCAGCAGCTTAGGTTCCTTCTTAGGAGACACTGAAGCTTTCTTT.